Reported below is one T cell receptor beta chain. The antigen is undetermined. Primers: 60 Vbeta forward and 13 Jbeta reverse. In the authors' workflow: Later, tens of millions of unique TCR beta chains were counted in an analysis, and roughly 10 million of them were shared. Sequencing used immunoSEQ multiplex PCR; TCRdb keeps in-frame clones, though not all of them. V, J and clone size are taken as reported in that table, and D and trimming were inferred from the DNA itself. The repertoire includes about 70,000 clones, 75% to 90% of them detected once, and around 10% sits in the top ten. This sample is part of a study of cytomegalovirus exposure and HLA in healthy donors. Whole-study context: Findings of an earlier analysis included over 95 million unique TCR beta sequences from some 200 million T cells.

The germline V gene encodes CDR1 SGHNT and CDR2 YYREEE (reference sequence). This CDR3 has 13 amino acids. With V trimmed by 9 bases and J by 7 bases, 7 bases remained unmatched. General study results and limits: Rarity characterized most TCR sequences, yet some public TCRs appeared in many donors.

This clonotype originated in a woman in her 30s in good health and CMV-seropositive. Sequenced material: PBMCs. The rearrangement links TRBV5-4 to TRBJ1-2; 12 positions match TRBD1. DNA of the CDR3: TGTGCCAATTCGAGGGACAGGGGGCTTGGCTACACCTTC. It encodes CANSRDRGLGYTF.